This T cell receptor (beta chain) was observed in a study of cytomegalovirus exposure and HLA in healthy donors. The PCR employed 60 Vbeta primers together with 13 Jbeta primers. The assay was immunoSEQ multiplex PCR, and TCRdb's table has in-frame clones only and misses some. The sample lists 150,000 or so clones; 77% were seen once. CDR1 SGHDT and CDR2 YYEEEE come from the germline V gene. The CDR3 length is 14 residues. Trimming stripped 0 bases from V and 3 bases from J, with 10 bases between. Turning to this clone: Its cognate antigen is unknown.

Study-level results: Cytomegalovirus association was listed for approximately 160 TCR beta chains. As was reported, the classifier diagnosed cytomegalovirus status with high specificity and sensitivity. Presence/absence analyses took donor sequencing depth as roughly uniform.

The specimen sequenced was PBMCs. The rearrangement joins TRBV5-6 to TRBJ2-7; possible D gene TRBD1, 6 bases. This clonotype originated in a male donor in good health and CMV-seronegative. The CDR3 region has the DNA TGTGCCAGCAGCTTGGGCCAGGGGCTCTACGAGCAGTACTTC. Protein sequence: CASSLGQGLYEQYF.